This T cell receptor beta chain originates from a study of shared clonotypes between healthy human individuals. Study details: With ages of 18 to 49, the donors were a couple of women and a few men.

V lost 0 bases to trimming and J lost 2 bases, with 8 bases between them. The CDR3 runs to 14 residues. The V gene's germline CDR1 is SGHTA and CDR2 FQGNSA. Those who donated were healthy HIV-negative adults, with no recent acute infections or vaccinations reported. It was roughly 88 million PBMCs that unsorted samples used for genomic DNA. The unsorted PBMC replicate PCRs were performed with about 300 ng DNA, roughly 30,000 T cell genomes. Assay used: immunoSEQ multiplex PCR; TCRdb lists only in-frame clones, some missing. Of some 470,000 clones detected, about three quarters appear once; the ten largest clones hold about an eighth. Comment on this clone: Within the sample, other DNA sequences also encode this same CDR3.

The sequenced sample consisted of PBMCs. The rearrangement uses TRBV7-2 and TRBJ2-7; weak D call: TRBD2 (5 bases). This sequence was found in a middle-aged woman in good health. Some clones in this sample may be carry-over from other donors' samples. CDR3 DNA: TGTGCCAGCAGCTTAGCCAGCGGAGCCTACGAGCAGTACTTC. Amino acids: CASSLASGAYEQYF.